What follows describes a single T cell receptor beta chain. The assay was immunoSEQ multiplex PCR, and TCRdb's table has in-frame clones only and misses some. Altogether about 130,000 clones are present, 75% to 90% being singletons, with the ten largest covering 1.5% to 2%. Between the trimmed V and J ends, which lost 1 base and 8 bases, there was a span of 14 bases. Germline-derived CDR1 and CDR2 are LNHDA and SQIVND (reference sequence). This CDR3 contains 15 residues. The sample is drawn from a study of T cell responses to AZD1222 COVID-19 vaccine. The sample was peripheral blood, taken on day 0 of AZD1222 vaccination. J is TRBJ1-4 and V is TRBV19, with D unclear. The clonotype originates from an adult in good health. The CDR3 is CASSIVGVQGEKLFF. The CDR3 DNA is TGTGCCAGTAGTATAGTTGGGGTTCAAGGCGAAAAACTGTTTTTT.